A selection of T cell receptor beta chains follows, all from one sample in a study of Ad26.COV2.S vaccination and SARS-CoV-2 variants. Sequenced by immunoSEQ multiplex PCR; TCRdb stores in-frame clones only, minus some. The table records about half a million clones, about 89% of them present only once. The source material was peripheral blood, sampled in a trial of Ad26.COV2.S vaccine versus placebo. The receptor source for this set is a person aged 18-60 years who received the Ad26.COV2.S COVID-19 vaccine or a placebo. Both conserved end residues are part of each CDR3. The D gene is left open where the match is weak. Rows may omit the clone size; those that give it use once, few, many or a size class.

clone_size d_call j_call v_call cdr3_nt cdr3_aa
- - TRBJ2-1 TRBV9 TGTGCCAGAGTTACCGGTTCCTACAATGAGCAGTTCTTC CARVTGSYNEQFF
- TRBD1 TRBJ1-6 TRBV4-3 TGCGCCAGCAGCCAAGATACGTGGGACAGGGTCGGAGAATATAATTCACCCCTCCACTTT CASSQDTWDRVGEYNSPLHF
- TRBD2 TRBJ2-3 TRBV7-2 TGTGCCAGCAGCTTAGCGGGACTAGCGGGGGCAAGGGCAGATACGCAGTATTTT CASSLAGLAGARADTQYF
- TRBD1 TRBJ2-7 TRBV27 TGTGCCGCAGGAGCAGGGGGCTCAGCCTACGAGCAGTACTTC CAAGAGGSAYEQYF
- TRBD1 TRBJ2-7 TRBV28 TGTGCCAGCAGTCCACAGGACAGGGGTCTGCACGAGCAGTACTTC CASSPQDRGLHEQYF
- - TRBJ2-1 TRBV6-6 TGTGCCAGCAGTAACATACTCCCCTACAATGAGCAGTTCTTC CASSNILPYNEQFF
- - TRBJ2-2 TRBV5-1 TGCGCCAGCAGCCCGGCTGGAGGAACGCGCGGGGAGCTGTTTTTT CASSPAGGTRGELFF
- TRBD2 TRBJ2-1 TRBV18 TGTGCCAGCTCACCACGTCTAGCGGGGGCCCACAATGAGCAGTTCTTC CASSPRLAGAHNEQFF
- TRBD2 TRBJ2-7 TRBV18 TGTGCCAGCTCGGGCGGACTAGCGGGACTCCACGAGCAGTACTTC CASSGGLAGLHEQYF
- - TRBJ2-6 TRBV5-1 TGCGCCAGCAGCCACGTTTACACCGGGGCCAACGTCCTGACTTTC CASSHVYTGANVLTF
- TRBD2 TRBJ2-3 TRBV7-2 TGTGCCAGCAGCCCCCCAGGAGCGGGGGCTGACACGCAGTATTTT CASSPPGAGADTQYF
- - TRBJ2-7 TRBV7-2 TGTGCCAGCAGCCCGGGACCGAGCGAGCAGTACTTC CASSPGPSEQYF
- - TRBJ2-1 TRBV19 TGTGCCAGTAGTATTGAAATCCCAAATGAGCAGTTCTTC CASSIEIPNEQFF
- - TRBJ1-2 TRBV7-3 TGTGCCAGCGGGTCAGGGAAGGGTGGCTACACCTTC CASGSGKGGYTF
- TRBD1 TRBJ1-1 TRBV7-3 TGTGCCAGCAGCTCCCAGACAGGGTGGAACACTGAAGCTTTCTTT CASSSQTGWNTEAFF
- TRBD1 TRBJ1-1 TRBV6-6 TGTGCCAGCAGTTACCCCAAGACAGGGGAATGGACTGAAGCTTTCTTT CASSYPKTGEWTEAFF
- - TRBJ1-1 TRBV27 TGTGCCAGCAGGTTCTCTGGGAGGAACACTGAAGCTTTCTTT CASRFSGRNTEAFF
- TRBD1 TRBJ1-1 TRBV7-9 TGTGCCAGCAGCTTAATGACAGGGGGCGGGACTGAAGCTTTCTTT CASSLMTGGGTEAFF
- TRBD2 TRBJ2-5 TRBV5-1 TGCGCCAGCAGCTTGATCGGGGGGAAGGATGAGACCCAGTACTTC CASSLIGGKDETQYF
- TRBD1 TRBJ1-1 TRBV10-3 TGTGCCATCAGTACCGACAGGGACACTGAAGCTTTCTTT CAISTDRDTEAFF
- - TRBJ2-2 TRBV24-1 TGTGCCACCAGTTCATATAGTGGGAGCGGGGAGCTGTTTTTT CATSSYSGSGELFF
- TRBD2 TRBJ2-1 TRBV15 TGTGCCACCAGCGGACGACTAGCGGGAGGGAATGAGCAGTTCTTC CATSGRLAGGNEQFF
- TRBD1 TRBJ1-1 TRBV5-4 TGTGCCAGCAGCTTGCGGAGGACAGGGGACACTGAAGCTTTCTTT CASSLRRTGDTEAFF
- - TRBJ1-5 TRBV27 TGTGCCAGCAGTTTAGCGGCTAGCAATCAGCCCCAGCATTTT CASSLAASNQPQHF
- - TRBJ2-2 TRBV7-2 TGTGCCAGCAGCGTACAGGGTGGACGGAACACCGGGGAGCTGTTTTTT CASSVQGGRNTGELFF
- - TRBJ2-7 TRBV28 TGTGCCAGCAGTGACACCGGGACCCTCTCCTACGAGCAGTACTTC CASSDTGTLSYEQYF
- - TRBJ2-7 TRBV11-1 TGTGCCAGCAGCTTAATTGACTACGAGCAGTACTTC CASSLIDYEQYF
- - TRBJ2-7 TRBV5-4 TGTGCCAGCAGCTCGGGGACCTACGAGCAGTACTTC CASSSGTYEQYF
- - TRBJ2-5 TRBV7-9 TGTGCCAGCAGCTTTCAAGAGACCCAGTACTTC CASSFQETQYF
- - TRBJ2-3 TRBV18 TGTGCCAGCTCACCACCGGCGCAAGCCCCAGATACGCAGTATTTT CASSPPAQAPDTQYF
- - TRBJ1-1 TRBV18 TGTGCCAGCTCACCCCCCTTGACTGAAGCTTTCTTT CASSPPLTEAFF
- - TRBJ2-7 TRBV18 TGTGCCAGCTCACCACTCCAGGACATCTCCTACGAGCAGTACTTC CASSPLQDISYEQYF
- TRBD1 TRBJ1-1 TRBV3-1/TRBV3-2 TGTGCCAGCAGCCAAGGGGACAGACAGACTTGGGACACTGAAGCTTTCTTT CASSQGDRQTWDTEAFF
- - TRBJ1-1 TRBV5-6 TGTGCCAGCCGAGGGACCCACAGGGTGGACACTGAAGCTTTCTTT CASRGTHRVDTEAFF
- TRBD2 TRBJ2-2 TRBV3-1/TRBV3-2 TGTGCCAGCCGGTCTGGACTAGCGGGGGCCGGGGAGCTGTTTTTT CASRSGLAGAGELFF
- - TRBJ2-5 TRBV5-1 TGCGCCAGCAGCTTGGAACGGGGTGGGGAGACCCAGTACTTC CASSLERGGETQYF
- - TRBJ2-3 TRBV30 TGTGCCTGGAGCAGAGACTATTCTAGCACAGATACGCAGTATTTT CAWSRDYSSTDTQYF
- TRBD2 TRBJ2-7 TRBV5-4 TGTGCCAGCAGCGCCGGACTAGCGGGAGTATCCTACGAGCAGTACTTC CASSAGLAGVSYEQYF
few - TRBJ1-5 TRBV4-2 TGTGCCAGCAGCCAAGAGGAGTCAGGGGTGGATCAGCCCCAGCATTTT CASSQEESGVDQPQHF
once TRBD2 TRBJ2-7 TRBV7-9 TGTGCCAGCAGCTTGCGCGGGAGCTCCGAGCAGTACTTC CASSLRGSSEQYF
- TRBD1 TRBJ2-7 TRBV6-1 TGTGCCAGCAGTGAGTCAGGACAGGTGTGGTCCGTCGAGCAGTACTTC CASSESGQVWSVEQYF
- - TRBJ2-7 TRBV7-2 TGTGCCAGCAGCTTTACGGTTTCGGGCTACGAGCAGTACTTC CASSFTVSGYEQYF
- TRBD2 TRBJ2-3 TRBV28 TGTGCCAGCAGTTTAGAGTCGGCTAGCGGGAGGCCAGATACGCAGTATTTT CASSLESASGRPDTQYF
- - TRBJ1-2 TRBV7-9 TGTGCCAGCAGCTTAGGAGGGGATCTCTATGGCTACACCTTC CASSLGGDLYGYTF
- - TRBJ2-5 TRBV5-1 TGCGCCAGCAGCAGGGGGGATGGAGGGCGGGAAGAGACCCAGTACTTC CASSRGDGGREETQYF
- TRBD1 TRBJ1-1 TRBV20-1 TGCAGTGCTAGTGGGGGACAGATCCTCTCCACTGAAGCTTTCTTT CSASGGQILSTEAFF
- - TRBJ2-7 TRBV7-9 TGTGCCACTATCCCGGAGCAGTACTTC CATIPEQYF
- - TRBJ2-3 TRBV7-3 TGTGCCAGCAGCGCATACGGTGGGAGGACAGATACGCAGTATTTT CASSAYGGRTDTQYF
- - TRBJ2-1 TRBV27 TGTGCCAGCAGTTTATCGAATAGGAATGAGCAGTTCTTC CASSLSNRNEQFF
once - TRBJ1-2 TRBV27 TGTGCCAGCAGTGATGACCGACACTATGGCTACACCTTC CASSDDRHYGYTF
- - TRBJ2-4 TRBV28 TGTGCCAGCAGTTCCAGGGGGGGAGGCAAAAACATTCAGTACTTC CASSSRGGGKNIQYF
- - TRBJ1-2 TRBV6-2/TRBV6-3 TGTGCCAGCAGTACAGATTTCTATGGCTACACCTTC CASSTDFYGYTF